Shown below are 4 T cell receptor beta chains from a single sample sequenced in a study of blood T cell repertoires in COVID-19. The repertoire was sequenced with immunoSEQ multiplex PCR; TCRdb's copy has only in-frame clones and lacks some. The sample has about 350,000 clones; approximately 89% are singletons. Sequenced: peripheral blood. These receptors originate from a woman in her sixties with COVID-19, enrolled during active disease.

V and J are TRBV18 and TRBJ1-6; D gene unclear. Trimming cost V 6 bases and J 3 bases, with 9 bases left between them. From germline, CDR1 is KGHSH and CDR2 LQKENI. This CDR3 spans 14 amino acids. In nucleotides, the CDR3 is TGTGCCAGCTCCCCGAGCGTCTATAATTCACCCCTCCACTTT. Its translation: CASSPSVYNSPLHF.

J is TRBJ1-1 and V is TRBV18, with D unclear. V shed 2 bases and J shed 6 bases, with 16 bases lying between them. CDR1 and CDR2 from the germline V gene are KGHSH and LQKENI. The CDR3 loop spans 15 amino acids. The CDR3 loop reads CASSPSPDIRAEAFF. DNA for the CDR3: TGTGCCAGCTCACCATCTCCAGACATACGCGCTGAAGCTTTCTTT. Filled out from reference TRBV18 and TRBJ1-1, the complete variable domain reads NAGVMQNPRHLVRRRGQEARLRCSPMKGHSHVYWYRQLPEEGLKFMVYLQKENIIDESGMPKERFSAEFPKEGPSILRIQQVVRGDSAAYFCASSPSPDIRAEAFFGQGTRLTVV.

This chain uses TRBV7-9 with TRBJ1-2; 9 nucleotides line up with TRBD1. The CDR3 is 15 amino acids. CDR1 and CDR2 from the germline V gene are SEHNR and FQNEAQ (reference sequence). V was clipped by 0 bases and J by 6 bases; unmatched bases: 5. The DNA of the CDR3 is TGTGCCAGCAGCTTAGCGGGACAGGGACCCAATGGCTACACCTTC. Its protein product is CASSLAGQGPNGYTF.

This rearrangement joins TRBV19 to TRBJ1-5; the D gene is possibly TRBD1 (6 bases). Germline CDR1 and CDR2: LNHDA and SQIVND (reference sequence). The CDR3 covers 19 residues. V shed 7 bases and J shed 0 bases, with 25 bases lying between them. The CDR3 DNA follows: TGTGCCAGTACCACCTCCCTTCTCGGGGGGACAAATAGCAATCAGCCCCAGCATTTT. It translates to CASTTSLLGGTNSNQPQHF.